These 31 T cell receptor beta chains came from one sample sequenced in a study of shared clonotypes between healthy human individuals (dated by TCRdb to 2020 to 2022). The library relied on the immunoSEQ multiplex PCR assay. TCRdb took this table from immuneACCESS and kept in-frame rearrangements with V and J called. Such tables lack part of the clones; where checked against another copy, unresolved V genes explain under half of the gap, and the rest is unexplained. Counted in this sample were about 510,000 clones; almost 97% of them appeared once. The ten largest make up 0.06% of the sample. Sequencing was performed on naive CD4+ T cells sorted from blood. The cell subset or site label on this specimen signifies: CD45RA+ positively selected. The receptors stem from a woman in her twenties or thirties in good health.

J is TRBJ1-4 and V is TRBV11-2; TRBD1 matches 7 bases. J lost 7 bases, V lost 5 bases, and 10 bases had no gene match. CDR3 size: 15 residues. Germline assignment: CDR1 SGHAT and CDR2 FQNNGV. In DNA form, the CDR3 reads TGTGCCAGCAGCACCTCAGGGACAGTAGGTGAAAAACTGTTTTTT. This sequence encodes CASSTSGTVGEKLFF.

This clone was detected only once. This chain links TRBV2 with TRBJ1-1, with 9 bases lining up with TRBD1. The CDR3 covers 14 residues. CDR1 and CDR2 (germline): SNHLY, FYNNEI. The V gene end was trimmed by 4 bases and the J gene end by 5 bases; junction bases not matched to a gene: 5. Here the CDR3 reads CASSGTGGQTEAFF. CDR3 sequence (DNA): TGTGCCAGCAGTGGAACAGGGGGCCAAACTGAAGCTTTCTTT.

The rearrangement uses TRBV18 and TRBJ2-7; weak D call: TRBD2 (6 bases). CDR3 size: 17 residues. V lost 0 bases and J 0 bases, leaving 15 bases between the germline ends. Looked up from germline, CDR1 is KGHSH and CDR2 is LQKENI. The CDR3: CASSPPSGGTHSYEQYF. The CDR3 region has the DNA TGTGCCAGCTCACCACCGTCCGGGGGAACTCACTCCTACGAGCAGTACTTC.

The rearrangement joins TRBV2 to TRBJ2-7; D call uncertain. Trimming took 2 bases from V and 1 from J, leaving 18 bases between them. The CDR3 covers 17 residues. The V gene's germline CDR1 is SNHLY and CDR2 FYNNEI. The CDR3 spells CASSEQAGRSVSYEQYF. Written as DNA, the CDR3 is TGTGCCAGCAGTGAACAGGCAGGTCGTTCGGTTTCCTACGAGCAGTACTTC.

This clone was recorded only once. V usage is TRBV7-3 and J usage is TRBJ2-5, with 7 bases fitting TRBD2. The ends lost 5 bases at V and 5 bases at J; junction bases unmatched: 8. The CDR3 is made up of 14 amino acids. The germline gives CDR1 SGHTA, CDR2 FQGTGA. CDR3 amino acids: CASSQRGTSETQYF. The CDR3 DNA sequence: TGTGCCAGCAGCCAGCGGGGTACGAGCGAGACCCAGTACTTC.

V and J are TRBV7-2 and TRBJ1-5, with D possibly being TRBD1 (5 bases). This CDR3 is 14 amino acids long. Germline CDR1 reads SGHTA; CDR2 reads FQGNSA. Trimming took 5 bases from V and 4 from J, leaving 12 bases between them. The CDR3 sequence: CASSRREGNQPQHF. The CDR3 bases are TGTGCCAGCAGCCGCAGGGAAGGGAATCAGCCCCAGCATTTT.

The chain has TRBV5-1 and TRBJ1-2; a possible D gene is TRBD1 (5 bases). Germline CDR1 SGHRS, CDR2 YFSETQ. The CDR3 runs 13 residues. V was cut by 2 bases and J by 8 bases, with 13 bases left in between. CDR3 in amino acids: CASSLGQPSGYTF. CDR3 in DNA: TGCGCCAGCAGCTTAGGACAACCCTCGGGCTACACCTTC.

This chain connects TRBV7-2 to TRBJ2-7; 7 bases are shared with TRBD1. The germline CDR1 and CDR2 sequences are SGHTA and FQGNSA. Trimming cost V 6 bases and J 4 bases; bases outside gene matches: 6. This CDR3 is built from 13 residues. The CDR3 DNA reads as TGTGCCAGCAGGAAGACAGGGTCTTACGAGCAGTACTTC. This sequence encodes CASRKTGSYEQYF.

The chain combines TRBV19 with TRBJ1-6; D unresolved. CDR1 is LNHDA, CDR2 SQIVND, per germline (reference sequence). The V end lost 10 bases, the J end lost 0 bases, and 13 bases lay between the germline ends. The CDR3 contains 15 residues. CDR3 region: CATRVGSSYNSPLHF. In DNA form, the CDR3 reads TGTGCCACTCGGGTGGGGAGCTCCTATAATTCACCCCTCCACTTT.

This clone was observed once. The chain has TRBV7-9 and TRBJ1-2; no definite D call. Looked up from germline, CDR1 is SEHNR and CDR2 is FQNEAQ (reference sequence). The germline V and J ends were trimmed by 0 bases and 4 bases, with 9 bases remaining between them. The CDR3 sequence is 14 residues long. The CDR3 region is CASSLAAEGYGYTF. Written as DNA, the CDR3 is TGTGCCAGCAGCTTAGCGGCAGAGGGCTATGGCTACACCTTC.

The chain uses TRBV18 and TRBJ2-5, with TRBD2 matching 13 bases. The CDR3 sequence is 18 residues long. The germline gives CDR1 KGHSH, CDR2 LQKENI. Losses at the gene ends were 3 bases for V and 2 bases for J; bases not matched to a gene: 9. The CDR3: CASSPRLAGGRSQETQYF. In nucleotides, the CDR3 is TGTGCCAGCTCACCCAGACTAGCGGGGGGACGGTCGCAAGAGACCCAGTACTTC. The entire variable domain, with the rest obtained from reference TRBV18 and TRBJ2-5, is as follows: NAGVMQNPRHLVRRRGQEARLRCSPMKGHSHVYWYRQLPEEGLKFMVYLQKENIIDESGMPKERFSAEFPKEGPSILRIQQVVRGDSAAYFCASSPRLAGGRSQETQYFGPGTRLLVL.

V is TRBV6-1 and J is TRBJ2-2; 8 bases fit TRBD2. Germline-derived CDR1 and CDR2 are MNHNS and SASEGT. The CDR3 has 15 residues. V was pared by 7 bases and J by 6 bases, with 10 bases of the junction left unmatched. The CDR3 sequence is CASTSREGGSGELFF. Written as DNA, the CDR3 is TGTGCCAGCACGTCTCGGGAGGGGGGCTCCGGGGAGCTGTTTTTT.

In DNA, the CDR3 is TGTGCCAGCAGTACCCCCAACCAGAATGAGCAGTTCTTC. Encoded protein: CASSTPNQNEQFF. The genes are TRBV28 and TRBJ2-1, with D hard to call. This CDR3 is built from 13 residues. The germline CDR1 and CDR2 sequences are MDHEN and SYDVKM. Trimming left V 5 bases short and J 7 bases short, with 12 bases between.

The chain recombines TRBV7-2 with TRBJ1-1; D gene uncertain. The CDR3 consists of 15 residues. Trimming shortened V by 0 bases and J by 1 base, and 9 bases separated the two germline ends. Per germline, CDR1 SGHTA and CDR2 FQGNSA. This CDR3 reads CASSLAGPPNTEAFF. Here the CDR3 DNA reads TGTGCCAGCAGCTTAGCCGGCCCACCGAACACTGAAGCTTTCTTT.

The rearrangement joins TRBV30 to TRBJ2-1, with 10 bases lining up with TRBD2. The CDR3 runs to 13 residues. Germline values: CDR1 GTSNPN, CDR2 SVGIG (reference sequence). The chain's CDR3 is CARRLAGVREQFF. The CDR3 region has the DNA TGTGCTCGGAGGCTAGCGGGAGTTAGAGAGCAGTTCTTC.

V is TRBV15 and J is TRBJ1-6, with D unresolved. Germline-derived CDR1 and CDR2 are LNHNV and YYDKDF (reference sequence). V lost 3 bases to trimming and J lost 3 bases, with 9 bases between them. The CDR3 consists of 15 residues. The CDR3, as DNA: TGTGCCACCAGCAGGGAGACGGTCTATAATTCACCCCTCCACTTT. Its protein is CATSRETVYNSPLHF.

J is TRBJ2-7 and V is TRBV28, with no clear D. The CDR3 covers 13 residues. V lost 4 bases and J lost 2, with 9 bases in between. CDR1 MDHEN and CDR2 SYDVKM come from the germline V gene. This CDR3 is CASSSGGTYEQYF. For the CDR3, the DNA is TGTGCCAGCAGTTCGGGCGGAACCTACGAGCAGTACTTC.

This sequence joins TRBV18 and TRBJ2-3, with 10 bases identical to TRBD2. This CDR3 comprises 15 residues. J was trimmed by 3 bases and V by 5 bases; bases with no gene match: 5. Germline CDR1 and CDR2: KGHSH and LQKENI. The CDR3 protein is CASSRAGGPTDTQYF. The CDR3 DNA is TGTGCCAGCTCAAGAGCGGGAGGGCCAACAGATACGCAGTATTTT.

The rearrangement joins TRBV5-5 to TRBJ2-7, with 9 bases fitting TRBD1. CDR1 and CDR2 from the germline V gene are SGHKS and YYEKEE (reference sequence). Germline trimming cut 1 base from V and 2 bases from J; bases unmatched to any gene: 1. The CDR3 length is 14 residues. The CDR3 sequence: CASSLRTGAYEQYF. The DNA of the CDR3 is TGTGCCAGCAGCTTGAGGACAGGGGCCTACGAGCAGTACTTC. Drawing the rest from reference TRBV5-5 and TRBJ2-7, the complete variable domain is DAGVTQSPTHLIKTRGQQVTLRCSPISGHKSVSWYQQVLGQGPQFIFQYYEKEERGRGNFPDRFSARQFPNYSSELNVNALLLGDSALYLCASSLRTGAYEQYFGPGTRLTVT.

The CDR3 reads CASSPPGTGVTDTQYF. CDR3 DNA: TGTGCCAGCTCACCACCCGGGACGGGAGTGACAGATACGCAGTATTTT. The rearrangement joins TRBV18 to TRBJ2-3, with a possible D match to TRBD2 (6 bases). The CDR3 covers 16 residues. Trimming pared 0 bases from V and 3 bases from J, leaving 13 bases between. Germline V lookup: CDR1 KGHSH, CDR2 LQKENI.

V usage is TRBV7-9 and J usage is TRBJ2-1; 10 nucleotides match TRBD2. The ends lost 2 bases at V and 7 bases at J; junction bases unmatched: 5. The CDR3 loop spans 15 amino acids. The germline CDR1 and CDR2 sequences are SEHNR and FQNEAQ (reference sequence). CDR3 sequence reads: CASSLSSGRDNEQFF. The CDR3 nucleotides read TGTGCCAGCAGCTTATCTAGCGGGAGAGATAATGAGCAGTTCTTC.

The chain uses TRBV27 and TRBJ1-2; possibly TRBD1 for D (6 bases). The CDR3 extends over 14 amino acids. Germline lookup yields CDR1 MNHEY and CDR2 SMNVEV (reference sequence). Trimming removed 8 bases at V and 2 bases at J, with 15 bases between. CDR3 DNA: TGTGCCAGCGCCGGAGGGGGACGAAACTATGGCTACACCTTC. Protein product: CASAGGGRNYGYTF.

The chain links TRBV28 to TRBJ1-6, with D uncertain. The germline V gene encodes CDR1 MDHEN and CDR2 SYDVKM. This CDR3 spans 10 amino acids. Trimming left V 4 bases short and J 12 bases short, with 4 bases between. The CDR3 sequence is CASSSGPLHF. The CDR3, as DNA: TGTGCCAGCAGTTCCGGACCCCTCCACTTT.

The rearrangement links TRBV5-1 to TRBJ2-2, with TRBD1 matching 8 bases. V lost 4 bases and J lost 1; bases outside the gene matches: 9. The CDR3 loop spans 17 amino acids. In germline, CDR1 is SGHRS, CDR2 YFSETQ. The chain's CDR3 is CASSANPGQGNTGELFF. CDR3 in DNA: TGCGCCAGCAGCGCCAACCCCGGACAGGGGAACACCGGGGAGCTGTTTTTT.

The V and J genes are TRBV28 and TRBJ2-1; D gene ambiguous. Deletions cut 5 bases from V and 7 bases from J, with 9 bases between. CDR1 and CDR2 from the germline V gene are MDHEN and SYDVKM. CDR3 length: 12 residues. The CDR3 bases are TGTGCCAGCAGTATAGACCCAAATGAGCAGTTCTTC. It translates to CASSIDPNEQFF.

J is TRBJ1-1 and V is TRBV27; D not certain. CDR3 size: 14 residues. With 2 bases removed from V and 6 bases from J, the gap between germline ends came to 13 bases. Germline V lookup: CDR1 MNHEY, CDR2 SMNVEV (reference sequence). DNA for the CDR3: TGTGCCAGCAGTTTAAAGGGCAGCTTGCCTGAAGCTTTCTTT. This sequence encodes CASSLKGSLPEAFF.

Only one count was recorded for this clone. This chain uses TRBV5-1 with TRBJ2-3; D remains unclear. The V and J ends lost 5 bases and 0 bases respectively, with 13 bases between them. CDR1 is SGHRS, CDR2 YFSETQ, per germline. This CDR3 contains 15 residues. Here the CDR3 reads CASRQLVDSTDTQYF. In DNA, the CDR3 is TGCGCCAGCAGGCAGCTAGTGGACAGCACAGATACGCAGTATTTT.

The CDR3 loop is CASSSGGGLAGKEWYF. The CDR3 nucleotides read TGTGCCAGCAGCTCCGGAGGGGGACTAGCGGGAAAAGAATGGTACTTC. The chain recombines TRBV5-4 with TRBJ2-7; 13 nucleotides match TRBD2. The germline gives CDR1 SGHNT, CDR2 YYREEE (reference sequence). The CDR3 loop spans 16 amino acids. V lost 3 bases and J lost 12; bases outside the gene matches: 15.

This clone was observed a few times. J is TRBJ1-5 and V is TRBV30, with 7 positions matching TRBD1. The CDR3 contains 17 residues. J lost 4 bases, V lost 0 bases, and 12 bases had no gene match. CDR1 is GTSNPN, CDR2 SVGIG, per germline (reference sequence). The CDR3 loop reads CAWSVSGTANSNQPQHF. Here the CDR3 DNA reads TGTGCCTGGAGTGTTTCCGGGACAGCGAACAGTAATCAGCCCCAGCATTTT.

This sequence joins TRBV18 and TRBJ2-7; 9 bases are a match to TRBD1. The V gene end was trimmed by 3 bases and the J gene end by 4 bases; junction bases not matched to a gene: 7. CDR1 and CDR2 from the germline V gene are KGHSH and LQKENI. The CDR3 runs to 15 residues. CDR3 DNA sequence: TGTGCCAGCTCACCTCGCGGGACAGGGAGGTACGAGCAGTACTTC. Translating it yields CASSPRGTGRYEQYF. Full variable domain (missing parts from reference TRBV18 and TRBJ2-7): NAGVMQNPRHLVRRRGQEARLRCSPMKGHSHVYWYRQLPEEGLKFMVYLQKENIIDESGMPKERFSAEFPKEGPSILRIQQVVRGDSAAYFCASSPRGTGRYEQYFGPGTRLTVT.

The rearrangement links TRBV28 to TRBJ1-2, with TRBD1 as a possible D gene (6 bases). Germline V gene data show CDR1 as MDHEN and CDR2 as SYDVKM. The CDR3 extends over 16 amino acids. V was clipped by 1 base and J by 4 bases, with 16 bases between them. In nucleotides, the CDR3 is TGTGCCAGCAGTTTATTGCGGGACATGGTGGGCTATGGCTACACCTTC. Its protein is CASSLLRDMVGYGYTF.